This T cell receptor (beta chain) originates from a study of cytomegalovirus exposure and HLA in healthy donors. PCR primers comprised 60 Vbeta and 13 Jbeta primers. TCRdb's table, derived via immunoSEQ multiplex PCR, lists solely in-frame clones and lacks some. The sample contains around 160,000 clones, around 86% of which appear only once. Study-wide findings and caveats: Among CMV-associated TCR beta chains, most appeared HLA-restricted in a later analysis. Reported findings show TCR beta sequences accurately forecast HLA-A and HLA-B alleles in most subjects.

The CDR3 has 13 amino acids. CDR1 is MGHRA and CDR2 is YSYEKL in the germline V gene. The V segment lost 0 bases and the J segment 9 bases; nucleotides outside the gene matches: 1. This donor's CMV serostatus is unrecorded. Points on this clone: What it recognizes is unknown.

The chain is built from TRBV4-1 and TRBJ2-2; 7 bases align to TRBD2. Sequenced material: PBMCs. The source of this sequence is a human donor in good health. The CDR3 sequence: CASSQELAWELFF. CDR3 sequence (DNA): TGCGCCAGCAGCCAAGAACTAGCGTGGGAGCTGTTTTTT.